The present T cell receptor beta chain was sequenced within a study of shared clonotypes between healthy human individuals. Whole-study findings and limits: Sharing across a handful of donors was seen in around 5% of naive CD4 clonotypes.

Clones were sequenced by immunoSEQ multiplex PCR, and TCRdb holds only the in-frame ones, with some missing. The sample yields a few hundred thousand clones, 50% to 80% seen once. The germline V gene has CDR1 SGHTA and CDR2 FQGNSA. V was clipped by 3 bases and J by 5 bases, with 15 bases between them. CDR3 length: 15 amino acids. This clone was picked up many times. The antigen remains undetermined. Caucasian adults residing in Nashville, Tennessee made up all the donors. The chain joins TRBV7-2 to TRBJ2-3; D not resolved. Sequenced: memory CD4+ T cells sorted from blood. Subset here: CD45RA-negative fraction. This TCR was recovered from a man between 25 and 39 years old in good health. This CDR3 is CASSLKAGWGDTQYF. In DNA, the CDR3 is TGTGCCAGCAGCTTGAAAGCCGGGTGGGGAGATACGCAGTATTTT.